What follows are 27 T cell receptor beta chains derived from one specimen sequenced in a study of shared clonotypes between healthy human individuals. Generated by immunoSEQ multiplex PCR, the TCRdb table keeps only in-frame clones and is missing some. The table lists some 1,400,000 clones, more than 95% of them singletons. Sequenced: naive CD4+ T cells sorted from blood. As for subset: CD45RA+ positively selected. Receptor source: a man between 25 and 39 years old in good health.

This clone showed up just a few times. This chain uses TRBV10-3 with TRBJ2-1; 9 positions agree with TRBD2. Losses at the gene ends were 7 bases for V and 3 bases for J; bases not matched to a gene: 4. The CDR3 has 14 amino acids. Looked up from germline, CDR1 is ENHRY and CDR2 is SYGVKD. This chain's CDR3 is CAIKASGNYNEQFF. For the CDR3, the DNA is TGTGCCATCAAGGCTAGCGGGAACTACAATGAGCAGTTCTTC.

This rearrangement joins TRBV5-1 to TRBJ2-1, with 8 bases matching TRBD2. CDR3 length equals 16 residues. V was pared by 4 bases and J by 5 bases, with 11 bases of the junction left unmatched. CDR1 SGHRS and CDR2 YFSETQ come from the germline V gene. The CDR3 loop is CASSRFTSGSDNEQFF. The CDR3 coding sequence is TGCGCCAGCAGCCGGTTTACTAGCGGCAGCGACAATGAGCAGTTCTTC.

The chain carries TRBV18 and TRBJ2-1; the match to TRBD2 covers 9 bases. CDR1 is KGHSH, CDR2 LQKENI, per germline. V was clipped by 3 bases and J by 0 bases; unmatched bases: 9. The CDR3 sequence is 18 residues long. The CDR3 DNA reads as TGTGCCAGCTCACCTCTTCGACTAGCGGTGAGCTCCTACAATGAGCAGTTCTTC. As protein: CASSPLRLAVSSYNEQFF.

The chain combines TRBV7-9 with TRBJ2-1, with D perhaps TRBD2 (5 bases). Germline loops: CDR1 SEHNR, CDR2 FQNEAQ (reference sequence). V dropped 8 bases and J dropped 6 bases, with 17 bases sitting between them. The length of the CDR3 is 14 residues. Here the CDR3 DNA reads TGTGCCAGCTTCCCCCGTCCTGGAGGCAATGAGCAGTTCTTC. Translated, it gives CASFPRPGGNEQFF.

This clone was counted between two and nine times. V is TRBV2 and J is TRBJ2-7, with 7 bases identical to TRBD1. The ends lost 6 bases at V and 3 bases at J; junction bases unmatched: 8. CDR3 size: 14 residues. Germline assignment: CDR1 SNHLY and CDR2 FYNNEI. CDR3 nucleotides: TGTGCCAGCAGCAACAGGGGATCGGGCTACGAGCAGTACTTC. Its translation: CASSNRGSGYEQYF.

Only one count was recorded for this clone. J is TRBJ1-2 and V is TRBV6-5, with 9 bases aligning to TRBD1. Germline V CDR1 and CDR2: MNHEY, SVGAGI. V was clipped by 2 bases and J by 6 bases; unmatched bases: 7. The CDR3 totals 15 residues. DNA of the CDR3: TGTGCCAGCAGTTACCGAGGGACAGGGTCTAATGGCTACACCTTC. Its translation is CASSYRGTGSNGYTF.

The chain recombines TRBV7-6 with TRBJ2-5; unclear D gene. CDR3 size: 14 residues. The V gene's germline CDR1 is SGHVS and CDR2 FNYEAQ. V dropped 7 bases and J dropped 1 base, with 13 bases sitting between them. As DNA, the CDR3 is TGTGCCAGCACCCAAGCGTACCGCCAAGAGACCCAGTACTTC. Its protein product is CASTQAYRQETQYF. Together with reference TRBV7-6 and TRBJ2-5, the CDR3 gives the full variable domain: GAGVSQSPRYKVTKRGQDVALRCDPISGHVSLYWYRQALGQGPEFLTYFNYEAQQDKSGLPNDRFSAERPEGSISTLTIQRTEQRDSAMYRCASTQAYRQETQYFGPGTRLLVL.

V gene TRBV10-1 combines with J gene TRBJ2-1; D not resolved. Germline V CDR1 and CDR2: WNHNN, SYGVQD (reference sequence). The CDR3 is made up of 15 amino acids. Trimming stripped 2 bases from V and 6 bases from J, with 14 bases between. CDR3 in DNA: TGCGCCAGCAGTGAGAGGTCGGGCAGACCCAATGAGCAGTTCTTC. It yields the protein CASSERSGRPNEQFF.

This chain connects TRBV10-3 to TRBJ2-1; D may be TRBD2 (6 bases). V was shortened by 6 bases and J by 9 bases, with 12 bases between the two germline ends. In germline, CDR1 is ENHRY, CDR2 SYGVKD. The CDR3 has 12 residues. The CDR3 nucleotides are TGTGCCATCAGCGCACTCGGGAGTGAGCAGTTCTTC. This translates into CAISALGSEQFF.

The V and J genes are TRBV7-9 and TRBJ2-2, with 7 bases aligning to TRBD1. The ends lost 5 bases at V and 5 bases at J; junction bases unmatched: 5. This CDR3 region has 14 residues. Per germline, CDR1 SEHNR and CDR2 FQNEAQ (reference sequence). CDR3 sequence (DNA): TGTGCCAGCAGCCCCTGGACAGGAACCGGGGAGCTGTTTTTT. Translating it yields CASSPWTGTGELFF.

Worth noting for this clone: The sample carries other DNA sequences with the same CDR3. V usage is TRBV20-1 and J usage is TRBJ2-1; D is undetermined. V was cut by 4 bases and J by 7 bases, with 5 bases left in between. Germline CDR1 and CDR2: DFQATT and SNEGSKA (reference sequence). The CDR3 runs 10 residues. The CDR3 sequence: CSATRNEQFF. CDR3 in DNA: TGCAGTGCTACTAGGAATGAGCAGTTCTTC.

The genes are TRBV5-5 and TRBJ1-1; D gene ambiguous. The CDR3 is 13 residues long. Trimming cost V 2 bases and J 6 bases, with 11 bases left between them. Germline CDR1 SGHKS, CDR2 YYEKEE (reference sequence). CDR3 protein: CASSFYPGAEAFF. For the CDR3, the DNA is TGTGCCAGCAGCTTCTACCCTGGGGCTGAAGCTTTCTTT.

The chain has TRBV7-3 and TRBJ2-3, with TRBD2 as a possible D gene (5 bases). Per the germline V gene, CDR1 is SGHTA and CDR2 is FQGTGA. The CDR3 covers 12 residues. V lost 5 bases, J lost 5 bases, and 8 bases lay in between. The DNA of the CDR3 is TGTGCCAGCAGCCACGGGGTAGATACGCAGTATTTT. It codes for CASSHGVDTQYF.

On this clone itself: One end of the junction varies from germline; a read error may be responsible. The rearrangement uses TRBV7-7 and TRBJ2-5; D unclear. Germline V gives CDR1 SSHAT, CDR2 FNYEAQ (reference sequence). This CDR3 region has 13 residues. In DNA, the CDR3 is TGTGCTAGCAGCTTAATTAGCCAAGAGACCCAGTACTTC. Encoded protein: CASSLISQETQYF.

This rearrangement joins TRBV7-9 to TRBJ2-2; D call uncertain. The germline V gene has CDR1 SEHNR and CDR2 FQNEAQ (reference sequence). The V end was cut by 0 bases, the J end by 10 bases, with 15 bases between. CDR3 length equals 15 residues. The CDR3 here is CASSLARIGRKELFF. DNA of the CDR3: TGTGCCAGCAGCTTAGCGAGGATCGGGCGAAAGGAGCTGTTTTTT.

CDR3 sequence: CASSSGSPYEQYF. The CDR3 bases are TGTGCCAGCAGTAGCGGGAGCCCTTACGAGCAGTACTTC. The chain uses TRBV6-6 and TRBJ2-7, with 8 nucleotides matching TRBD2. J gave up 4 bases and V 5 bases, and 4 bases lay outside the gene matches. The CDR3 runs 13 residues. CDR1 is MNHNY, CDR2 SVGAGI, per germline (reference sequence).

The CDR3 bases are TGTGCCACCAGCAGAGATCCCCTTACAGGGATGGGTGGGTTCTTC. Translated: CATSRDPLTGMGGFF. The chain carries TRBV15 and TRBJ2-1; a weak D match, TRBD1 (6 bases). Looked up from germline, CDR1 is LNHNV and CDR2 is YYDKDF (reference sequence). CDR3 length: 15 amino acids. The V gene lost 0 bases and the J gene lost 15 bases, with 21 bases spanning the gap.

This chain uses TRBV19 with TRBJ2-7; possibly TRBD1 for D (5 bases). V gave up 3 bases and J gave up 3 bases, with 15 bases separating them. There are 15 residues in the CDR3. Germline V gives CDR1 LNHDA, CDR2 SQIVND (reference sequence). The CDR3: CASSMTAGPFYEQYF. For the CDR3, the DNA is TGTGCCAGTAGTATGACGGCAGGGCCCTTCTACGAGCAGTACTTC.

The rearrangement uses TRBV5-6 and TRBJ2-5; 8 positions agree with TRBD2. CDR1 is SGHDT, CDR2 YYEEEE, per germline. The CDR3 is made up of 14 amino acids. V trimming: 4 bases; J trimming: 6 bases; junction bases outside the gene matches: 8. The CDR3 sequence is CASSTSGSRQTQYF. The CDR3 coding sequence is TGTGCCAGCAGCACGAGCGGGAGTAGGCAGACCCAGTACTTC. The full variable domain, rest sourced from reference TRBV5-6 and TRBJ2-5, is DAGVTQSPTHLIKTRGQQVTLRCSPKSGHDTVSWYQQALGQGPQFIFQYYEEEERQRGNFPDRFSGHQFPNYSSELNVNALLLGDSALYLCASSTSGSRQTQYFGPGTRLLVL.

This sequence joins TRBV18 and TRBJ2-3, with 11 bases fitting TRBD2. Germline V gene sequence: CDR1 KGHSH, CDR2 LQKENI. V lost 5 bases to trimming and J lost 2 bases; unmatched junction nucleotides: 9. CDR3 size: 17 residues. Here the CDR3 reads CASSSLFSGGVTDTQYF. CDR3 coding DNA: TGTGCCAGCTCATCCCTCTTTAGCGGGGGGGTCACAGATACGCAGTATTTT.

The CDR3 region is CASSLRWGDQPQHF. CDR3 in DNA: TGTGCCAGCAGCTTACGGTGGGGGGATCAGCCCCAGCATTTT. The rearrangement uses TRBV11-2 and TRBJ1-5, with a possible D match to TRBD1 (5 bases). The CDR3 extends over 14 amino acids. Germline V gene sequence: CDR1 SGHAT, CDR2 FQNNGV. Trimming took 2 bases from V and 5 from J, leaving 10 bases between them. The full variable domain, its missing parts supplied by reference TRBV11-2 and TRBJ1-5, is EAGVAQSPRYKIIEKRQSVAFWCNPISGHATLYWYQQILGQGPKLLIQFQNNGVVDDSQLPKDRFSAERLKGVDSTLKIQPAKLEDSAVYLCASSLRWGDQPQHFGDGTRLSIL.

J is TRBJ2-1 and V is TRBV4-1; 8 bases map to TRBD1. There are 15 residues in the CDR3. Looked up from germline, CDR1 is MGHRA and CDR2 is YSYEKL. With 1 base clipped from V and 8 bases from J, the junction kept 7 bases outside the gene matches. The CDR3 DNA reads as TGCGCCAGCAGCCAAGTAGGGACAGGATACGATGAGCAGTTCTTC. This translates into CASSQVGTGYDEQFF.

The V call is TRBV2, the J call TRBJ2-1; TRBD1 or TRBD2 may be the D gene (6 bases each). Trimming took off 10 bases at V and 4 bases at J, with 17 bases between the two ends. The CDR3 has 14 amino acids. Germline V gene sequence: CDR1 SNHLY, CDR2 FYNNEI. The DNA of the CDR3 is TGTGCCACGTGGCGGGACACCCTTTACAATGAGCAGTTCTTC. It yields the protein CATWRDTLYNEQFF.

A word on this clone: Other DNA sequences of this sample code for an identical CDR3. The J gene is TRBJ1-4, the V gene TRBV28, with a weak D call TRBD1 (6 bases). Germline-derived CDR1 and CDR2 are MDHEN and SYDVKM. This CDR3 is built from 15 residues. Trimming pared 5 bases from V and 4 bases from J, leaving 14 bases between. The chain's CDR3 is CASSLQGRSNEKLFF. CDR3 nucleotide sequence: TGTGCCAGCAGTCTACAGGGTCGAAGTAATGAAAAACTGTTTTTT.

With respect to this clone: The junction differs from germline at one of its ends, possibly a read error. The chain is built from TRBV9 and TRBJ2-3; D might be TRBD2 (6 bases). This CDR3 is built from 14 residues. The V gene's germline CDR1 is SGDLS and CDR2 YYNGEE. CDR3 sequence: CASSVGTRTDTQYF. CDR3 coding DNA: TGTGCCAGCAGCGTCGGGACTCGCACGGATACGCAGTATTTT.

The V and J genes are TRBV27 and TRBJ2-2; no reliable D call. This CDR3 contains 15 residues. Trimming cost V 3 bases and J 4 bases, with 12 bases left between them. Germline V gene data show CDR1 as MNHEY and CDR2 as SMNVEV (reference sequence). CDR3 loop: CASSFLPRATGELFF. CDR3 nucleotides: TGTGCCAGCAGTTTCCTCCCCCGGGCCACCGGGGAGCTGTTTTTT.

This chain uses TRBV6-6 with TRBJ2-1; D might be TRBD2 (6 bases). The CDR3 loop spans 14 amino acids. V gave up 2 bases and J gave up 8 bases, with 13 bases separating them. Germline values: CDR1 MNHNY, CDR2 SVGAGI (reference sequence). CDR3 sequence: CASSYRAGWYEQFF. CDR3 nucleotide sequence: TGTGCCAGCAGTTACCGGGCGGGATGGTATGAGCAGTTCTTC.